The 16 T cell receptor beta chains listed next were all sequenced from one sample in a study of T cells in Graves' hyperthyroidism and ophthalmopathy. The investigators amplified TCR beta CDR3 regions from RNA transcripts. Carried out on the TCR CDR3, a first-round RT-PCR used the HTBI primer set. TCRdb re-derived calls from the multiplex PCR reads in MiXCR, one entry per CDR3 protein. This sample carries fewer than 800,000 distinct CDR3 sequences, about 17% of them seen once, and the ten largest clones take 8.4%. Sequencing used blood. The receptor source for this set is a man between 18 and 35 years old with Graves' hyperthyroidism.

Many counts were recorded for this clonotype. The genes are TRBV3-1 and TRBJ2-5; 11 positions match TRBD1. Germline V gene data show CDR1 as LGHDT and CDR2 as YNNKEL (reference sequence). J lost 4 bases, V lost 4 bases, and 8 bases had no gene match. CDR3 size: 16 residues. CDR3 region: CASSPSGTGGAETQYF. For the CDR3, the DNA is TGTGCCAGCAGCCCGAGCGGGACAGGGGGAGCAGAGACCCAGTACTTC.

This clonotype was seen ten or more times. This sequence joins TRBV7-8 and TRBJ2-1; possibly TRBD1 for D (6 bases). The CDR3 has 14 residues. Per the germline V gene, CDR1 is SGHVS and CDR2 is FQNEAQ. V was cut by 5 bases and J by 4 bases, with 12 bases left in between. CDR3 amino acids: CASSRPDSYNEQFF. The CDR3 region has the DNA TGTGCCAGCAGCCGTCCGGACAGTTACAATGAGCAGTTCTTC.

This clonotype has at least ten counts. The rearrangement joins TRBV6-1 to TRBJ2-1, with 13 bases identical to TRBD2. Germline CDR1 is MNHNS and CDR2 is SASEGT. The length of the CDR3 is 15 residues. V gave up 5 bases and J gave up 8 bases; unmatched junction bases: 6. This chain's CDR3 is CASSRTSGSRDEQFF. CDR3 DNA: TGTGCCAGCAGTCGGACTAGCGGGAGTAGGGATGAGCAGTTCTTC.

At least ten counts were recorded for this clonotype. The V call is TRBV24-1, the J call TRBJ2-5; the match to TRBD1 covers 7 bases. Germline assignment: CDR1 KGHDR and CDR2 SFDVKD. This CDR3 contains 14 residues. Trimming cost V 6 bases and J 3 bases; bases outside gene matches: 6. CDR3 DNA sequence: TGTGCCACCAGTCCCGGACAGGCAAAAGAGACCCAGTACTTC. It specifies CATSPGQAKETQYF.

This clonotype was counted ten times or more. This chain connects TRBV9 to TRBJ2-2; D not resolved. CDR1 is SGDLS and CDR2 is YYNGEE in the germline V gene. V shed 4 bases and J shed 7 bases, with 20 bases lying between them. CDR3 length equals 16 residues. The CDR3 region is CASSPGRNELVGELFF. The DNA of the CDR3 is TGTGCCAGCAGCCCAGGACGGAATGAATTGGTCGGGGAGCTGTTTTTT.

This clonotype occurred a few times. The gene calls are TRBV14 and TRBJ2-1; 8 nucleotides align to TRBD2. The CDR3 consists of 17 residues. Per the germline V gene, CDR1 is SGHDN and CDR2 is FVKESK. With 3 bases clipped from V and 6 bases from J, the junction kept 13 bases outside the gene matches. The CDR3 sequence is CASSHPQGGRRPNEQFF. CDR3 sequence (DNA): TGTGCCAGCAGCCACCCCCAGGGCGGGAGGAGACCCAATGAGCAGTTCTTC.

This clonotype has just a few counts. V and J are TRBV6-1 and TRBJ1-6, with D possibly being TRBD1 (5 bases). Trimming removed 2 bases from V and 9 bases from J, with 11 bases in between. Germline-derived CDR1 and CDR2 are MNHNS and SASEGT. The CDR3 runs 14 residues. CDR3 residues: CASSETQGGSPLHF. The DNA for the CDR3 is TGTGCCAGCAGTGAAACGCAGGGAGGTTCACCCCTCCACTTT.

This clonotype has a handful of counts. The chain combines TRBV20-1 with TRBJ2-7; 8 bases align to TRBD2. Germline V gene sequence: CDR1 DFQATT, CDR2 SNEGSKA (reference sequence). Trimming cost V 6 bases and J 7 bases; bases outside gene matches: 17. This CDR3 contains 15 residues. The CDR3 spells CSANSRREGLWEQYF. DNA of the CDR3: TGCAGTGCCAACTCCAGACGGGAGGGCCTCTGGGAGCAGTACTTC.

This clonotype was recorded at least ten times. The V gene is TRBV20-1, the J gene TRBJ2-3; tentative D call: TRBD2 (5 bases). Trimming removed 4 bases at V and 4 bases at J, with 12 bases between. The germline gives CDR1 DFQATT, CDR2 SNEGSKA (reference sequence). This CDR3 spans 13 amino acids. CDR3 nucleotide sequence: TGCAGTGCTACACTAGAATGGTCAGATACGCAGTATTTT. Translation gives CSATLEWSDTQYF.

This clonotype was recorded at least ten times. The V gene is TRBV28, the J gene TRBJ1-2; D gene uncertain. V lost 5 bases and J 3 bases, leaving 10 bases between the germline ends. CDR1 MDHEN and CDR2 SYDVKM come from the germline V gene. This CDR3 contains 13 residues. The CDR3 nucleotides are TGTGCCAGCAGTCTTAAGGAGGACTATGGCTACACCTTC. Protein: CASSLKEDYGYTF.

This clonotype occurred a few times. This chain links TRBV27 with TRBJ2-3, with TRBD1 matching 7 bases. CDR3 length equals 12 residues. Germline assignment: CDR1 MNHEY and CDR2 SMNVEV (reference sequence). V shed 6 bases and J 10 bases; nucleotides not matched to a gene: 7. The CDR3 spells CASSPGGNAQYF. The CDR3, as DNA: TGTGCCAGCAGCCCAGGGGGAAATGCGCAGTATTTT.

The rearrangement uses TRBV30 and TRBJ2-5, with D tentatively TRBD1 (5 bases). This CDR3 is built from 14 residues. Germline V gene lookup returns CDR1 GTSNPN and CDR2 SVGIG (reference sequence). Trimming cost V 0 bases and J 7 bases, with 15 bases left between them. In DNA, the CDR3 is TGTGCCTGGAGTGTACGAAGGCAGGGTTTGACCCAGTACTTC. As protein: CAWSVRRQGLTQYF.

This clonotype showed up many times. The CDR3 spells CASSQTVLIDEQYF. The CDR3 DNA follows: TGTGCCAGCAGTCAGACTGTTTTGATCGACGAGCAGTACTTC. The chain uses TRBV28 and TRBJ2-7; D not resolved. Germline V gene data show CDR1 as MDHEN and CDR2 as SYDVKM. Trimming stripped 5 bases from V and 5 bases from J, with 16 bases between. This CDR3 spans 14 amino acids.

The chain joins TRBV18 to TRBJ1-5; no clear D gene. CDR1 and CDR2 from the germline V gene are KGHSH and LQKENI. Trimming left V 5 bases short and J 2 bases short, with 10 bases between. The length of the CDR3 is 14 residues. The CDR3 here is CASSGEAGNQPQHF. The DNA for the CDR3 is TGTGCCAGCTCAGGGGAGGCGGGCAATCAGCCCCAGCATTTT.

This clonotype was observed many times. The chain employs TRBV5-1 and TRBJ2-3; D not certain. The CDR3 sequence is 15 residues long. In germline, CDR1 is SGHRS, CDR2 YFSETQ. Trimming took off 1 base at V and 6 bases at J, with 15 bases between the two ends. CDR3 nucleotides: TGCGCCAGCAGCTTGAGCGTCAGAGGTTGGGATACGCAGTATTTT. Translating it yields CASSLSVRGWDTQYF. Full variable domain (missing parts from reference TRBV5-1 and TRBJ2-3): KAGVTQTPRYLIKTRGQQVTLSCSPISGHRSVSWYQQTPGQGLQFLFEYFSETQRNKGNFPGRFSGRQFSNSRSEMNVSTLELGDSALYLCASSLSVRGWDTQYFGPGTRLTVL.

The chain couples TRBV15 to TRBJ1-2; D gene ambiguous. This CDR3 spans 13 amino acids. V was trimmed by 0 bases and J by 8 bases, leaving 10 bases between them. Germline lookup yields CDR1 LNHNV and CDR2 YYDKDF (reference sequence). The CDR3 protein is CATSRDHGQGYTF. CDR3 sequence (DNA): TGTGCCACCAGCAGAGATCACGGGCAGGGCTACACCTTC.